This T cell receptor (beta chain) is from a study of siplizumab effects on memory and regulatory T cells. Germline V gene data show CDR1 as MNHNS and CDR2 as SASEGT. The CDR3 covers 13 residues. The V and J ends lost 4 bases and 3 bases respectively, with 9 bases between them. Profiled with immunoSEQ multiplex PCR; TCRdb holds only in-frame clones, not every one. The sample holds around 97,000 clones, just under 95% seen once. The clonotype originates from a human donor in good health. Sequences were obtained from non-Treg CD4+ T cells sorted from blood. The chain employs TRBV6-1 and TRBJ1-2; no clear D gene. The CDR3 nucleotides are TGTGCCAGCAGTGCTCGGACGGACTATGGCTACACCTTC. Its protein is CASSARTDYGYTF.